This TCR beta chain is drawn from a study of shared clonotypes between healthy human individuals (dated by TCRdb to about 2020). Background for the entire study: A couple of women and a few men aged 18 to 49 years were included in the cohort. For each donor, CD4 naive and CD4 memory were each given three plates, CD8 naive was given two plates, and CD8 memory was given one plate. The study deeply sequenced blood TCR repertoires of 5 or 6 healthy adults to estimate repertoire size and the extent of clonotype sharing between individuals. To increase sequencing depth and limit assay-specific biases, different laboratories used diverse techniques to prepare libraries and sequence TCR repertoires. Each donor's leukapheresis produced roughly between about 0.8 and 8.9 billion PBMCs. Study-level results and caveats: Sampling was restricted to blood, and TCR repertoires in tissue are likely to differ from TCR repertoires in blood. Compared with non-shared clonotypes, clonotypes shared by all four sorted-subset donors had higher generation probabilities. Across several donors, roughly 5.4% of naive CD4, approximately 3.6% of naive CD8, around 2.5% of memory CD4, and 0.3% to 0.45% of memory CD8 clonotypes were shared. Even with the large sequencing depth, rarefaction of the sorted-subset datasets indicated that sequencing was incomplete. Pairwise subsampling led to the expectation that sequencing depth would affect the degree of clonotype sharing among donors. The genetic and exposure-history diversity represented was limited by the small number of donors. Estimated clonotype richness was generally larger for naive than for memory subsets.

TCR CDR3 regions were amplified from genomic DNA by multiplex PCR using the deep immunoSEQ assay. Extracted genomic DNA from each cell subset was distributed evenly across all wells of several immunoSEQ 96-well plates, and each plate was treated as a replicate. For sorted subsets, 200 ng of genomic DNA, equivalent to some 30,000 T cell genomes, went into each replicate PCR. The purified libraries were quantified using a Qubit 3.0 fluorometer, sized with a Bioanalyzer 2100, and then quantified again using the KAPA Library Quantification kit. A separate single-read 150-cycle Illumina NextSeq 550 flow cell was used to sequence each immunoSEQ 96-well plate. Turning to the authors' computational methods: The immunoSEQ output contained only junctional sequences without quality scores, so filtering could not match that applied to full-length reads. To assign V/J genes and CDR3, sequences were annotated using PyIR, a Python wrapper for IgBLAST v1.9, with IMGT germline references. Any read was removed if the V/J assignment was weak (E-value above 1e-6), the CDR3 was missing, or the read contained stop codons, out-of-frame junctions, or ambiguous translated residues. V3J clonotypes were defined as sequences sharing an identical inferred V gene, J gene, and CDR3 amino acid sequence. Percentage overlap between repertoires was calculated by dividing the number of shared unique clonotypes by the size of the smaller repertoire. Richness of each repertoire was evaluated using RTK rarefaction, the Chao1 estimator, and Recon v2.1 estimates of unobserved clonotypes. Generation probabilities for all TCRbeta clonotypes obtained by the gDNA method from several donors were computed using OLGA. TCRdb limited this immuneACCESS table to in-frame rearrangements with V and J called. A share of clones is missing; checked studies link under half to unresolved V genes, and the rest is unexplained. The V and J calls and clone size were taken over from that table, and D and trimming were inferred from the DNA. The sample has roughly 2,300,000 clones on record, 85% to 95% of them singletons. Around 0.38% of the sample belongs to the ten largest clones.

This clone occurred once. Its antigen is still unknown. Base-call qualities are not available, and no considerably larger clone is one nucleotide away. The donors were healthy, HIV-negative adults with no recently reported acute infections or vaccinations. All donors were Caucasian adults living in Nashville, Tennessee, USA. CD4+ T cells were enriched through magnetic negative selection, after which naive cells were positively selected on CD45RA and the remaining negative fraction served as the memory subset. Blood was obtained by leukapheresis, after which PBMCs were separated by Ficoll-Histopaque density gradient centrifugation and cryopreserved in liquid nitrogen vapor phase. Analytical flow cytometry was used to check the purity and quantity of each magnetically sorted T cell population. Genomic DNA was isolated from each sorted fraction and quantified by UV absorbance on a Nanodrop 2000c. From the cysteine through the phenylalanine, the CDR3 covers 13 amino acids. The CDR3 DNA has 39 bases and is translated from base 1. Trimmed from V: 5 bases; trimmed from J: 2 bases; junction bases lacking a gene match: 4. CDR1 SGHRS and CDR2 YFSETQ are derived from the germline V gene.

The sample was naive CD4+ T cells from PBMCs. The sample's cell subset or site, from its label and the paper: CD45RA+ positively selected. In this chain, TRBV5-1 is recombined with TRBJ2-7; 7 of the junction bases match TRBD2. The sequence was obtained from a young man in good health. Some clones in this sample may be carry-over from other donors' samples. The CDR3 protein sequence reads: CASRLADTYEQYF. The bases read TGCGCCAGCAGGCTAGCGGATACCTACGAGCAGTACTTC.